These 14 T cell receptor beta chains were sequenced from one sample in a study of CD8 T cells in Susac syndrome. RNA totalling roughly 0.45 to 1 ug underwent reverse transcription with random hexamers. MiXCR, run by TCRdb on the immunoSEQ multiplex PCR reads, gives a single entry per CDR3 protein. This table holds some 180,000 distinct CDR3 sequences, approximately 94% found once. Sequenced input: CD4+ T cells from PBMCs. The receptors originated from a human donor in good health.

The CDR3, as DNA: TGCAGCGTTGAAGACAGGGGCGAGACCCAGTACTTC. Protein sequence: CSVEDRGETQYF. This chain links TRBV29-1 with TRBJ2-5; the D gene is possibly TRBD1 (6 bases). The CDR3 is 12 residues long. Trimming pared 0 bases from V and 5 bases from J, leaving 7 bases between. Germline V gene sequence: CDR1 SQVTM, CDR2 ANQGSEA.

The chain has TRBV3-1 and TRBJ1-2; D is ambiguous. Germline CDR1 reads LGHDT; CDR2 reads YNNKEL (reference sequence). V was shortened by 0 bases and J by 6 bases, with 14 bases between the two germline ends. This CDR3 has 15 amino acids. The CDR3 region is CASSQDGVEIHGYTF. The CDR3 DNA is TGTGCCAGCAGCCAAGACGGGGTGGAAATCCATGGCTACACCTTC.

The chain carries TRBV20-1 and TRBJ2-3; D perhaps matches TRBD2 (5 bases). Trimming removed 4 bases at V and 3 bases at J, with 14 bases between. Germline CDR1 reads DFQATT; CDR2 reads SNEGSKA (reference sequence). CDR3 size: 14 residues. CDR3 DNA sequence: TGCAGTGCTACCCCCGGGGTGGGGACAGATACGCAGTATTTT. It is translated as CSATPGVGTDTQYF.

This clonotype was found once. At one of its ends the junction is not consistent with the germline gene, which may arise from a read error. The genes are TRBV7-2 and TRBJ2-7; TRBD2 matches at 9 bases. Germline lookup yields CDR1 SGHTA and CDR2 FQGNSA. The CDR3 totals 13 residues. The CDR3 nucleotides are TGTGCCAGCAGCGTAGCGGGAGCCTACGAGCAGTACTTC. Amino acid sequence: CASSVAGAYEQYF.

This clonotype has only one observation. The chain employs TRBV5-1 and TRBJ2-7; D call uncertain. The CDR3 has 12 amino acids. The germline gives CDR1 SGHRS, CDR2 YFSETQ. The V end lost 0 bases, the J end lost 5 bases, and 6 bases lay between the germline ends. The CDR3 DNA reads TGCGCCAGCAGCTTGGAAGGGAACGAGCAGTACTTC. Amino acids: CASSLEGNEQYF.

CDR3 protein: CASSTVSETQYF. CDR3 coding DNA: TGTGCCAGCAGTACAGTGTCAGAGACCCAGTACTTC. V is TRBV2 and J is TRBJ2-5; D ambiguous. V lost 5 bases, J lost 4 bases, and 8 bases lay in between. CDR3 length: 12 amino acids. Germline V gene lookup returns CDR1 SNHLY and CDR2 FYNNEI.

This chain joins TRBV7-9 and TRBJ2-7, with D possibly TRBD1 on 5 matching bases. V was pared by 5 bases and J by 5 bases, with 13 bases between. The CDR3 is 13 amino acids. Germline V gene data show CDR1 as SEHNR and CDR2 as FQNEAQ (reference sequence). CDR3 amino acids: CASSATQVHEQYF. The CDR3 DNA reads TGTGCCAGCAGCGCAACACAGGTTCACGAGCAGTACTTC. The full variable domain, in which reference TRBV7-9 and TRBJ2-7 provide the parts outside the CDR3, is DTGVSQNPRHKITKRGQNVTFRCDPISEHNRLYWYRQTLGQGPEFLTYFQNEAQLEKSRLLSDRFSAERPKGSFSTLEIQRTEQGDSAMYLCASSATQVHEQYFGPGTRLTVT.

This rearrangement joins TRBV14 to TRBJ2-1; 12 nucleotides agree with TRBD2. The CDR3 covers 17 residues. V shed 2 bases and J 8 bases; nucleotides not matched to a gene: 10. The germline gives CDR1 SGHDN, CDR2 FVKESK. The CDR3 nucleotides read TGTGCCAGCAGCCAACCGATGACTAGCGGGAGTTTAGATGAGCAGTTCTTC. This translates into CASSQPMTSGSLDEQFF.

This clonotype has just one count. The V gene is TRBV28, the J gene TRBJ2-3, with D possibly matching TRBD2 (6 bases). In germline, CDR1 is MDHEN, CDR2 SYDVKM. V lost 2 bases, J lost 0 bases, and 9 bases lay in between. The CDR3 is 15 residues long. CDR3 sequence reads: CASSLIRESTDTQYF. In nucleotides, the CDR3 is TGTGCCAGCAGTTTAATACGGGAGAGCACAGATACGCAGTATTTT.

The V and J genes are TRBV7-2 and TRBJ2-1; 9 bases line up with TRBD2. Germline V CDR1 and CDR2: SGHTA, FQGNSA. The V gene end was trimmed by 5 bases and the J gene end by 6 bases; junction bases not matched to a gene: 8. The CDR3 is 15 residues long. The chain's CDR3 is CASSGGSGSFNEQFF. The DNA of the CDR3 is TGTGCCAGCAGCGGGGGTAGCGGGAGTTTCAATGAGCAGTTCTTC.

The chain couples TRBV7-2 to TRBJ2-4, with a possible D match to TRBD1 (6 bases). CDR3 length: 16 residues. Per the germline V gene, CDR1 is SGHTA and CDR2 is FQGNSA. Trimming removed 5 bases from V and 9 bases from J, with 23 bases in between. The CDR3 region is CASSQRLGGGRGIQYF. CDR3 bases: TGTGCCAGCAGCCAACGACTTGGGGGCGGAAGGGGCATTCAGTACTTC.

This sequence joins TRBV18 and TRBJ2-1; D gene ambiguous. V was trimmed by 1 base and J by 4 bases, leaving 14 bases between them. The germline CDR1 and CDR2 sequences are KGHSH and LQKENI. This CDR3 is built from 16 residues. Here the CDR3 DNA reads TGTGCCAGCTCACCACTAATTGGGGAAGGGTACAATGAGCAGTTCTTC. It translates to CASSPLIGEGYNEQFF.

The chain links TRBV5-1 to TRBJ2-5; TRBD1 might be the D (5 bases). V was shortened by 5 bases and J by 3 bases, with 14 bases between the two germline ends. This CDR3 region has 14 residues. Germline V CDR1 and CDR2: SGHRS, YFSETQ. This CDR3 is CASRQIGAEETQYF. As DNA, the CDR3 is TGCGCCAGCAGACAAATAGGGGCAGAAGAGACCCAGTACTTC. Complete variable domain (other parts from reference TRBV5-1 and TRBJ2-5): KAGVTQTPRYLIKTRGQQVTLSCSPISGHRSVSWYQQTPGQGLQFLFEYFSETQRNKGNFPGRFSGRQFSNSRSEMNVSTLELGDSALYLCASRQIGAEETQYFGPGTRLLVL.

V gene TRBV20-1 combines with J gene TRBJ2-7, with a weak D call TRBD1 (6 bases). The CDR3 has 12 residues. Looked up from germline, CDR1 is DFQATT and CDR2 is SNEGSKA (reference sequence). The V end lost 6 bases, the J end lost 3 bases, and 12 bases lay between the germline ends. The CDR3 DNA reads as TGCAGTGCAAATACAGGGTTCTACGAGCAGTACTTC. This gives the protein CSANTGFYEQYF.